This T cell receptor (beta chain) came from a study of blood T cell repertoires in COVID-19 (dated by TCRdb to the early 2020s). Describing the broader study: Samples from collaborators originated in the United States, Italy and Spain and spanned both the acute and convalescent phases of COVID-19. The prospective study material was composed of cDNA or gDNA derived from T cells, B-cell-depleted T cells, or PBMCs. Deeply sampled blood TCRbeta repertoires from subjects exposed to, actively infected with, or recovered from COVID-19 were included in the dataset. The repertoires were released in a freely available public database meant as a resource for research on the immune response to SARS-CoV-2. Samples came from the ongoing ImmuneRACE study (first 160 participants) plus 1,254 subjects from 6 global collaborators. Nearly every sample came with metadata listing a de-identified subject ID, COVID-19 status, age in years and sex. Where HLA class I and class II types were available, the types were taken from metadata supplied by the sample provider, not from assay-based typing. Results and caveats for the whole study, not just this receptor: The amount of clinical and demographic metadata varied by source and participant and was provided uncurated.

CDR1 LNHDA and CDR2 SQIVND were looked up in the germline V gene (reference sequence). Trimming at the junction amounts to 7 bases on V and 4 bases on J, and the germline ends lie 19 bases apart. The CDR3 has 15 amino acids, counting the end cysteine and phenylalanine. Just CDR3 DNA is preserved here, 45 bases in frame from base 1. Collaborating institutions collected whole blood in K2EDTA tubes following their own protocols. For TCRbeta analysis, collaborators shipped samples as frozen whole blood, isolated PBMCs, or DNA extracted from either of those sample types. The immunoSEQ Assay, a bias-controlled multiplex PCR, was used to amplify TCRbeta CDR3 regions from genomic DNA. The authors' pipeline ran thus. The number of nucleated cells in each sample was estimated from the amplification of reference gene primers within the assay. To quantify the absolute abundance of each unique TCRbeta CDR3 rearrangement, sequence reads were collapsed and filtered. For each sample, productive Simpson clonality was calculated by taking the square root of Simpson's diversity index across productive rearrangements. This immuneACCESS table, as held by TCRdb, lists in-frame sequences with V and J called but not all clones. Of the missing ones, under half trace to an unresolved V gene in checked studies; the others have no known cause. The D gene and trimming were derived from the DNA, and the V and J assignments and clone size from that table. The sample table shows some 140,000 clones, and around 78% are seen once. Together, the top ten hold around 1.5% of the sample.

Notes on this clone: There is no known antigen for this receptor. No much larger clone is present one base from it, and per-base qualities are unavailable.

This receptor chain uses TRBV19 and TRBJ1-2, and possibly TRBD1, on 6 matching bases. The origin of this receptor is a man of 80 years or more with acute or convalescent COVID-19. Sequences were obtained from peripheral blood. The DNA is TGTGCCAGTATACGGGACAATACCTTCGGCTATGGCTACACCTTC. This encodes CASIRDNTFGYGYTF. The CDR3 plus the reference TRBV19 and TRBJ1-2 genes for the other parts give the full variable domain: DGGITQSPKYLFRKEGQNVTLSCEQNLNHDAMYWYRQDPGQGLRLIYYSQIVNDFQKGDIAEGYSVSREKKESFPLTVTSAQKNPTAFYLCASIRDNTFGYGYTFGSGTRLTVV.